The sequence of this TCR beta chain was determined in a study of control samples from healthy donors and cancer patients. Sequencing used immunoSEQ multiplex PCR; TCRdb keeps in-frame clones, though not all of them. The sample includes over 65,000 clones, 94% seen only once; the top ten take roughly 6.1%. The CDR3 is made up of 16 amino acids. V was pared by 1 base and J by 2 bases, with 13 bases between. Germline values: CDR1 LNHDA, CDR2 SQIVND (reference sequence). This sequence joins TRBV19 and TRBJ2-3; D is tentatively TRBD1 or TRBD2 (5 bases each). This clonotype was sampled from a woman in her thirties or forties in good health. The sequenced sample consisted of blood. For the CDR3, the DNA is TGTGCCAGTAGTATAGTTGTTGGGACCTTCACAGATACGCAGTATTTT. This codes for CASSIVVGTFTDTQYF.